This entry lists 32 T cell receptor beta chains sequenced from one sample in a study of regulatory T cells in long-lasting Graves disease. As for time point: newly diagnosed GD, antithyroid drugs for less than 3 months. PBMCs provided the RNA from which the TCR library was made. Assembly of TCR beta libraries relied on iRepertoire HTBI primers together with Arm-PCR of CDR3 regions. TCRdb ran MiXCR on the multiplex PCR reads and lists one entry per CDR3 protein. The profile shows around 480,000 distinct CDR3 sequences, 15% to 20% of them singletons. The same data also went into a second study, on T cells in Graves' hyperthyroidism and ophthalmopathy.

The sample in question was peripheral blood mononuclear cells (PBMCs), obtained at new diagnosis, from a patient treated with antithyroid drugs. These receptors were obtained from a man in his forties with Graves disease.

The chain recombines TRBV19 with TRBJ2-2; D is possibly TRBD1 (6 bases). The CDR3 has 14 residues. The germline V gene has CDR1 LNHDA and CDR2 SQIVND (reference sequence). The ends were cut back, 6 bases at V and 3 bases at J, with 11 bases in the middle. This chain's CDR3 is CASRGPGDTGELFF. The CDR3 DNA is TGTGCCAGTAGAGGGCCAGGGGACACCGGGGAGCTGTTTTTT.

This clonotype was detected a few times. The V and J genes are TRBV20-1 and TRBJ2-3; the D gene is possibly TRBD2 (6 bases). The germline V gene has CDR1 DFQATT and CDR2 SNEGSKA (reference sequence). The CDR3 consists of 15 residues. V shed 3 bases and J shed 4 bases, with 17 bases lying between them. Here the CDR3 reads CSARAGTSGADTQYF. In nucleotides, the CDR3 is TGCAGTGCTAGGGCCGGGACTTCGGGGGCAGATACGCAGTATTTT.

The sample holds a few counts of this clonotype. The chain employs TRBV9 and TRBJ2-1; TRBD1 is a possible D gene (5 bases). Germline V CDR1 and CDR2: SGDLS, YYNGEE. Trimming took 3 bases from V and 8 from J, leaving 12 bases between them. This CDR3 is 13 amino acids long. CDR3 loop: CASSEASGHEQFF. In DNA form, the CDR3 reads TGTGCCAGCAGCGAGGCATCAGGGCATGAGCAGTTCTTC.

This clonotype was detected many times. V and J are TRBV14 and TRBJ2-7; unclear D gene. V was shortened by 5 bases and J by 7 bases, with 9 bases between the two germline ends. The CDR3 length is 11 residues. The germline gives CDR1 SGHDN, CDR2 FVKESK. The CDR3 DNA follows: TGTGCCAGCAGCTTTCGTAAGGAGCAGTACTTC. It specifies CASSFRKEQYF.

The table lists this clonotype with many counts. This chain uses TRBV29-1 with TRBJ1-5; D not certain. The CDR3 is 13 amino acids. Germline CDR1 SQVTM, CDR2 ANQGSEA. V lost 4 bases to trimming and J lost 0 bases, with 7 bases between them. CDR3 coding DNA: TGCAGCGTTGGGCAGAATAGCAATCAGCCCCAGCATTTT. Its protein is CSVGQNSNQPQHF.

V is TRBV19 and J is TRBJ2-7; weak D call: TRBD1 (6 bases). Trimming took off 7 bases at V and 7 bases at J, with 20 bases between the two ends. The CDR3 is 14 amino acids. Germline V CDR1 and CDR2: LNHDA, SQIVND (reference sequence). The CDR3 sequence is CASTPGTPFREQYF. The CDR3 coding sequence is TGTGCCAGTACCCCCGGGACACCGTTTCGAGAGCAGTACTTC. The full variable domain, its missing parts supplied by reference TRBV19 and TRBJ2-7, is DGGITQSPKYLFRKEGQNVTLSCEQNLNHDAMYWYRQDPGQGLRLIYYSQIVNDFQKGDIAEGYSVSREKKESFPLTVTSAQKNPTAFYLCASTPGTPFREQYFGPGTRLTVT.

This clonotype was found a few times. The chain joins TRBV29-1 to TRBJ2-2; possibly TRBD1 for D (6 bases). The CDR3 extends over 14 amino acids. From germline, CDR1 is SQVTM and CDR2 ANQGSEA. V was cut by 4 bases and J by 7 bases, with 16 bases left in between. The CDR3 sequence: CSVGQAVFGGELFF. The CDR3 DNA is TGCAGCGTTGGACAGGCGGTGTTTGGCGGGGAGCTGTTTTTT.

The chain employs TRBV18 and TRBJ2-1; 10 bases are shared with TRBD2. Per the germline V gene, CDR1 is KGHSH and CDR2 is LQKENI. The V and J ends lost 2 bases and 6 bases, in that order; junction bases with no gene match: 10. The CDR3 length is 17 residues. The CDR3 coding sequence is TGTGCCAGCTCACCAGTAGTCGGGACTAGCGCCTCCAATGAGCAGTTCTTC. It is translated as CASSPVVGTSASNEQFF.

The chain employs TRBV4-1 and TRBJ2-7, with TRBD1 as a possible D gene (6 bases). V was pared by 0 bases and J by 1 base, with 13 bases between. CDR3 length: 16 residues. The germline V gene encodes CDR1 MGHRA and CDR2 YSYEKL. In DNA, the CDR3 is TGCGCCAGCAGCCAAGAGGGGGCGAAGACGTCCTACGAGCAGTACTTC. Translating it yields CASSQEGAKTSYEQYF.

The chain has TRBV6-1 and TRBJ2-5; maybe TRBD2 (5 bases). The V end was cut by 7 bases, the J end by 7 bases, with 10 bases between. Germline V gene sequence: CDR1 MNHNS, CDR2 SASEGT. This CDR3 spans 11 amino acids. The CDR3 DNA reads TGTGCCAGCACCAAACGGGGGACCCAGTACTTC. Protein sequence: CASTKRGTQYF.

This rearrangement joins TRBV27 to TRBJ2-1; TRBD2 matches at 13 bases. Germline loops: CDR1 MNHEY, CDR2 SMNVEV (reference sequence). This CDR3 has 15 residues. Trimming at V came to 8 bases and at J to 9 bases, leaving 10 bases not matched to a gene. CDR3 sequence (DNA): TGTGCCAGCCGCCCCGGGACTAGCGGGAAAGGTGAGCAGTTCTTC. This gives the protein CASRPGTSGKGEQFF.

The rearrangement joins TRBV6-1 to TRBJ2-7; D gene unclear. The CDR3 length is 13 residues. V lost 1 base, J lost 6 bases, and 10 bases lay in between. CDR1 and CDR2 (germline): MNHNS, SASEGT. DNA of the CDR3: TGTGCCAGCAGTGAAGGGCACGGGCCCGAGCAGTACTTC. Translation gives CASSEGHGPEQYF.

This clonotype was observed a few times. This chain links TRBV5-1 with TRBJ2-7, with 16 bases matching TRBD2. This CDR3 contains 17 residues. Trimming cost V 3 bases and J 4 bases; bases outside gene matches: 7. From germline, CDR1 is SGHRS and CDR2 YFSETQ. This CDR3 is CASSWGLAGGPSYEQYF. DNA of the CDR3: TGCGCCAGCAGCTGGGGACTAGCGGGAGGGCCATCTTACGAGCAGTACTTC.

This clonotype was counted between two and nine times. Here the CDR3 reads CASSSPEGAPSFSYEQYF. The CDR3 coding sequence is TGTGCCAGCAGTTCCCCCGAGGGGGCGCCTTCTTTCTCCTACGAGCAGTACTTC. The rearrangement uses TRBV28 and TRBJ2-7; 7 bases fit TRBD1. V lost 4 bases, J lost 0 bases, and 15 bases stayed unmatched. CDR3 length: 18 amino acids. Germline V gene lookup returns CDR1 MDHEN and CDR2 SYDVKM.

This clonotype was seen ten or more times. V usage is TRBV30 and J usage is TRBJ2-3, with a weak D call TRBD2 (5 bases). Trimming removed 0 bases at V and 4 bases at J, with 8 bases between. Germline-derived CDR1 and CDR2 are GTSNPN and SVGIG (reference sequence). The length of the CDR3 is 13 residues. CDR3: CAWSVLLADTQYF. CDR3 coding DNA: TGTGCCTGGAGTGTTTTACTAGCAGATACGCAGTATTTT.

Only a few counts were recorded for this clonotype. This rearrangement joins TRBV9 to TRBJ2-1; D not resolved. The V end was cut by 0 bases, the J end by 4 bases, with 8 bases between. CDR1 is SGDLS, CDR2 YYNGEE, per germline. The CDR3 length is 14 residues. The CDR3 sequence is CASSVVGEYNEQFF. The DNA of the CDR3 is TGTGCCAGCAGCGTAGTTGGCGAGTACAATGAGCAGTTCTTC. The full variable domain, with the rest looked up from reference TRBV9 and TRBJ2-1, is DSGVTQTPKHLITATGQRVTLRCSPRSGDLSVYWYQQSLDQGLQFLIQYYNGEERAKGNILERFSAQQFPDLHSELNLSSLELGDSALYFCASSVVGEYNEQFFGPGTRLTVL.

There are many counts of this clonotype. The V call is TRBV12-5, the J call TRBJ2-1; 7 bases are shared with TRBD1. The CDR3 contains 15 residues. After removal of 2 bases from V and 5 bases from J, the junction contained 6 bases not matched to a gene. Germline loops: CDR1 LGHNT, CDR2 FRNRAP. CDR3 region: CASGLPRGQNNEQFF. CDR3 nucleotide sequence: TGTGCTAGTGGTTTGCCCCGGGGACAGAACAATGAGCAGTTCTTC.

This clonotype has a count of ten or more. The chain employs TRBV15 and TRBJ2-7, with 12 bases fitting TRBD2. The CDR3 spans 16 residues. Losses at the gene ends were 6 bases for V and 5 bases for J; bases not matched to a gene: 11. Germline V CDR1 and CDR2: LNHNV, YYDKDF (reference sequence). CDR3 DNA sequence: TGTGCCACCAGAACTGGTCGGACTAGCGGGAAAGACGAGCAGTACTTC. Translated: CATRTGRTSGKDEQYF.

The rearrangement joins TRBV29-1 to TRBJ2-7; a weak D match, TRBD1 (6 bases). Germline CDR1 is SQVTM and CDR2 is ANQGSEA. Trimming removed 5 bases at V and 2 bases at J, with 13 bases between. The length of the CDR3 is 13 residues. The CDR3 loop is CSVHRGHPYEQYF. The CDR3 nucleotides are TGCAGCGTTCATAGGGGACATCCCTACGAGCAGTACTTC.

V usage is TRBV4-1 and J usage is TRBJ2-2, with 10 positions matching TRBD1. The junction had 3 bases not matched to a gene; V was cut back by 4 bases and J by 4 bases. Germline V gives CDR1 MGHRA, CDR2 YSYEKL. The length of the CDR3 is 15 residues. This chain's CDR3 is CASSLGDRGTGELFF. In DNA, the CDR3 is TGCGCCAGCAGCCTAGGGGACAGGGGCACCGGGGAGCTGTTTTTT.

At least ten counts were recorded for this clonotype. V is TRBV20-1 and J is TRBJ2-3; D ambiguous. Germline-derived CDR1 and CDR2 are DFQATT and SNEGSKA (reference sequence). This CDR3 is 11 amino acids long. V lost 6 bases and J lost 0, with 4 bases in between. CDR3 nucleotide sequence: TGCAGTGCGGCGAGCACAGATACGCAGTATTTT. Protein product: CSAASTDTQYF.

In its sample, this clonotype was seen many times. V is TRBV20-1 and J is TRBJ2-3, with 8 bases fitting TRBD2. CDR3 length: 15 amino acids. The V gene end was trimmed by 4 bases and the J gene end by 0 bases; junction bases not matched to a gene: 6. Germline assignment: CDR1 DFQATT and CDR2 SNEGSKA (reference sequence). CDR3 loop: CSATDGGVSTDTQYF. As DNA, the CDR3 is TGCAGTGCTACGGACGGGGGGGTTAGCACAGATACGCAGTATTTT.

Ten or more counts support this clonotype. The chain combines TRBV28 with TRBJ2-6; no reliable D call. The CDR3 runs to 15 residues. Germline CDR1 is MDHEN and CDR2 is SYDVKM. V lost 0 bases, J lost 4 bases, and 7 bases lay in between. CDR3 amino acids: CASSLWVPGANVLTF. CDR3 DNA sequence: TGTGCCAGCAGTTTATGGGTCCCCGGGGCCAACGTCCTGACTTTC. Supplemented by reference TRBV28 and TRBJ2-6, the full variable domain reads DVKVTQSSRYLVKRTGEKVFLECVQDMDHENMFWYRQDPGLGLRLIYFSYDVKMKEKGDIPEGYSVSREKKERFSLILESASTNQTSMYLCASSLWVPGANVLTFGAGSRLTVL.

This clonotype appeared a few times. J is TRBJ2-1 and V is TRBV24-1; the D call may be TRBD1 or TRBD2 (8 bases each). The CDR3 is 16 amino acids. V was clipped by 4 bases and J by 10 bases, with 22 bases between them. Per the germline V gene, CDR1 is KGHDR and CDR2 is SFDVKD. In DNA form, the CDR3 reads TGTGCCACCAGTGACCCCGGGGGGGGTCACAGGGGGGAGCAGTTCTTC. This gives the protein CATSDPGGGHRGEQFF.

This clonotype occurred once. One base away lies a much larger clone, so this may be a sequencing read error. This chain uses TRBV30 with TRBJ2-1; D remains ambiguous. Germline V gene lookup returns CDR1 GTSNPN and CDR2 SVGIG (reference sequence). The CDR3 has 13 amino acids. V dropped 4 bases and J dropped 10 bases, with 17 bases sitting between them. CDR3 bases: TGTGCCTGGACCAGTGGGCACTCCTACGAGCAGTTCTTC. Its translation is CAWTSGHSYEQFF.

This clonotype was picked up many times. The CDR3 sequence is CASYPKDRGWEQYF. The CDR3 region has the DNA TGTGCCTCCTACCCGAAAGACAGGGGGTGGGAGCAGTACTTC. The chain has TRBV30 and TRBJ2-7; 9 bases match TRBD1. The CDR3 is 14 residues long. Germline CDR1 and CDR2: GTSNPN and SVGIG (reference sequence). The V and J ends lost 7 bases and 7 bases, in that order; junction bases with no gene match: 14. The full variable domain, rest sourced from reference TRBV30 and TRBJ2-7, is SQTIHQWPATLVQPVGSPLSLECTVEGTSNPNLYWYRQAAGRGLQLLFYSVGIGQISSEVPQNLSASRPQDRQFILSSKKLLLSDSGFYLCASYPKDRGWEQYFGPGTRLTVT.

Many counts were recorded for this clonotype. The chain carries TRBV28 and TRBJ2-5; 11 bases line up with TRBD1. The junction had 1 base not matched to a gene; V was cut back by 0 bases and J by 4 bases. There are 15 residues in the CDR3. Germline V lookup: CDR1 MDHEN, CDR2 SYDVKM. The CDR3 here is CASSLWGQGGETQYF. The CDR3 DNA reads as TGTGCCAGCAGTTTATGGGGACAGGGGGGAGAGACCCAGTACTTC.

Only a few counts were recorded for this clonotype. The junction differs from germline at one of its ends, possibly a read error. The rearrangement joins TRBV11-2 to TRBJ1-1; 11 bases match TRBD1. The germline V gene has CDR1 SGHAT and CDR2 FQNNGV. The CDR3 has 16 residues. The CDR3 nucleotides are TGTGCCGGCAGCTCCCGGGACAGGGGGGTGAACACTGAAGCTTTCTTT. It encodes CAGSSRDRGVNTEAFF.

The rearrangement joins TRBV24-1 to TRBJ2-1; 7 bases agree with TRBD2. V trimming: 9 bases; J trimming: 5 bases; junction bases outside the gene matches: 12. This CDR3 has 15 amino acids. Germline lookup yields CDR1 KGHDR and CDR2 SFDVKD. Here the CDR3 reads CATAGASGVDNEQFF. The CDR3 bases are TGTGCCACCGCGGGAGCCTCCGGGGTGGACAATGAGCAGTTCTTC.

This clonotype was observed many times. This sequence joins TRBV6-2 or TRBV6-3 and TRBJ2-7, with D tentatively TRBD2 (5 bases). This CDR3 region has 12 residues. Trimming stripped 7 bases from V and 0 bases from J, with 7 bases between. Germline V gene sequence: CDR1 MNHEY, CDR2 SVGEGT. This CDR3 reads CASTGVSYEQYF. CDR3 sequence (DNA): TGTGCCAGCACCGGGGTCTCCTACGAGCAGTACTTC.

V is TRBV6-5 and J is TRBJ1-3, with 7 bases fitting TRBD1. Unmatched junction bases numbered 16, after V lost 4 bases and J lost 4 bases. Germline CDR1 MNHEY, CDR2 SVGAGI. The CDR3 has 18 amino acids. The CDR3, as DNA: TGTGCCAGCAGTTTAAAGACAGGGTCACGGCCTCTCGGAAACACCATATATTTT. It specifies CASSLKTGSRPLGNTIYF.

In its sample, this clonotype was seen many times. The CDR3 here is CASSGQENTEAFF. DNA of the CDR3: TGTGCCAGCAGCGGACAGGAGAACACTGAAGCTTTCTTT. The chain is built from TRBV12-3 or TRBV12-4 and TRBJ1-1, with TRBD1 matching 7 bases. The CDR3 runs to 13 residues. After removal of 6 bases from V and 1 base from J, the junction contained 2 bases not matched to a gene.